Listed here is a single T cell receptor beta chain. A far larger clone is a single base away, which makes a read error likely. CDR3 length: 14 amino acids. Germline V gene sequence: CDR1 KGHSH, CDR2 LQKENI. The sample belongs to a study of shared clonotypes between healthy human individuals. Profiling relied on immunoSEQ multiplex PCR, and the TCRdb table lists in-frame clones only, not all of them. The sample yields 470,000 or so clones, approximately 81% seen once. The sequence was collected from a woman between 40 and 50 years old in good health. Some clones in this sample may be carry-over from other donors' samples. V gene TRBV18 combines with J gene TRBJ2-7; 9 bases are shared with TRBD2. Sequenced: PBMCs. The CDR3 region is CTSSPIAGAYEQYF. The CDR3, as DNA: TGTACCAGCTCACCTATAGCGGGAGCCTACGAGCAGTACTTC.